This paragraph reports one TCR beta chain. Its target is not known. The junction departs from germline at one end; a sequencing error may be responsible. This entry belongs to a study of cytomegalovirus exposure and HLA in healthy donors. Study results and caveats: Being productive about 87% or about 30% of the time was typical of most TCR beta V segments in an earlier analysis. TCR beta chain V- and J-gene trimming was linked, in a later analysis, to a missense variant in DCLRE1C.

The donors (healthy individuals) were bone marrow donors. These donors counted as nominally healthy when sampled, but unrecorded immune exposures were likely. In germline, CDR1 is SQVTM, CDR2 ANQGSEA. This CDR3 has 14 residues. PCR involved 60 Vbeta and 13 Jbeta primers. Using immunoSEQ multiplex PCR, the repertoire was profiled, and TCRdb retains in-frame clones only, with some absent. This sample contains some 110,000 clones. The sequenced sample was PBMCs. The clonotype comes from a man younger than 30 in good health and CMV-seronegative. The chain employs TRBV29-1 and TRBJ1-2; D uncertain. For the CDR3, the DNA is TGCAGCGTTAAAGAGGCCGGAGGTTTGAGCGGCTACACCTTC. Its protein is CSVKEAGGLSGYTF.